The 28 T cell receptor beta chains listed next were all sequenced from one sample in a study of radiotherapy plus CTLA-4 blockade in lung cancer. Produced via immunoSEQ multiplex PCR; TCRdb's table is partial and in-frame only. The sample records about 51,000 clones, around 79% being singletons. The source was peripheral blood, collected from a patient treated with radiotherapy plus ipilimumab. These receptors all stem from a human donor with non-small cell lung cancer who had a complete response to radiotherapy plus ipilimumab.

DNA for the CDR3: TGTGCCAGCTCACCACCTGGGACAGGCTACAATCAGCCCCAGCATTTT. It specifies CASSPPGTGYNQPQHF. The chain uses TRBV18 and TRBJ1-5, with 8 bases identical to TRBD1. CDR1 KGHSH and CDR2 LQKENI come from the germline V gene. The CDR3 has 16 amino acids. V shed 0 bases, J shed 3 bases, and the junction held 4 bases outside the gene matches. The variable domain in full, completed from reference TRBV18 and TRBJ1-5, reads NAGVMQNPRHLVRRRGQEARLRCSPMKGHSHVYWYRQLPEEGLKFMVYLQKENIIDESGMPKERFSAEFPKEGPSILRIQQVVRGDSAAYFCASSPPGTGYNQPQHFGDGTRLSIL.

The chain combines TRBV6-1 with TRBJ1-5; 7 bases fit TRBD1. The CDR3 is 16 residues long. V was clipped by 4 bases and J by 8 bases; unmatched bases: 14. Germline V CDR1 and CDR2: MNHNS, SASEGT. CDR3 loop: CASSVADRFLSEPQHF. CDR3 DNA sequence: TGTGCCAGCAGTGTTGCGGACAGGTTTTTAAGCGAGCCCCAGCATTTT.

The chain links TRBV10-3 to TRBJ2-2; 8 bases are a match to TRBD1. V shed 0 bases and J 3 bases; nucleotides not matched to a gene: 6. The germline gives CDR1 ENHRY, CDR2 SYGVKD. The CDR3 is made up of 17 amino acids. CDR3 protein: CAISESQQGAYTGELFF. For the CDR3, the DNA is TGTGCCATCAGTGAGTCGCAGCAGGGGGCTTACACCGGGGAGCTGTTTTTT.

The genes are TRBV7-2 and TRBJ2-7, with TRBD2 identical over 7 bases. CDR3 length equals 14 residues. V was pared by 2 bases and J by 4 bases, with 5 bases of the junction left unmatched. Germline V gene sequence: CDR1 SGHTA, CDR2 FQGNSA. The CDR3 DNA reads as TGTGCCAGCAGCTTACAACCGGGGGGATACGAGCAGTACGTC. Translating gives CASSLQPGGYEQYV.

This clone showed up just a few times. The V gene is TRBV10-1, the J gene TRBJ2-3; D is possibly TRBD2 (6 bases). CDR1 and CDR2 from the germline V gene are WNHNN and SYGVQD (reference sequence). V was clipped by 7 bases and J by 7 bases, with 18 bases between them. The CDR3 has 14 residues. The CDR3 region is CASTRDFSPNTQYF. CDR3 sequence (DNA): TGCGCCAGCACCCGGGACTTTTCCCCAAATACGCAGTATTTT.

This clone was recorded a few times. The gene calls are TRBV5-6 and TRBJ2-5, with D possibly being TRBD2 (5 bases). In germline, CDR1 is SGHDT, CDR2 YYEEEE. V lost 4 bases and J 2 bases, leaving 9 bases between the germline ends. CDR3 length: 13 residues. The CDR3 bases are TGTGCCAGCAGCCCACGGACTCAAGAGACCCAGTACTTC. As protein: CASSPRTQETQYF.

The V gene is TRBV19, the J gene TRBJ2-7, with 12 bases that match TRBD1. The germline V gene encodes CDR1 LNHDA and CDR2 SQIVND (reference sequence). Trimming took 7 bases from V and 1 from J; bases not matched to a gene: 2. This CDR3 comprises 14 residues. CDR3 region: CASTGQGASYEQYF. The CDR3 DNA reads TGTGCCAGTACGGGACAGGGGGCTTCCTACGAGCAGTACTTC.

CDR3 protein: CSAKLNEQFF. The CDR3 DNA is TGCAGTGCTAAATTAAATGAGCAGTTCTTC. The J gene is TRBJ2-1, the V gene TRBV20-1, with D hard to call. V lost 4 bases, J lost 7 bases, and 5 bases lay in between. Germline V gene lookup returns CDR1 DFQATT and CDR2 SNEGSKA (reference sequence). CDR3 length: 10 amino acids.

In DNA form, the CDR3 reads TGTGCCAGCAGCCCGAATACAGGGGGCAGGGAGACCCAGTACTTC. It specifies CASSPNTGGRETQYF. The chain couples TRBV7-2 to TRBJ2-5, with 9 bases lining up with TRBD1. The J segment lost 5 bases and the V segment lost 5 bases, leaving 9 bases of the junction unmatched. Germline V gene sequence: CDR1 SGHTA, CDR2 FQGNSA. This CDR3 has 15 residues. Variable domain in full (rest from reference TRBV7-2 and TRBJ2-5): GAGVSQSPSNKVTEKGKDVELRCDPISGHTALYWYRQSLGQGLEFLIYFQGNSAPDKSGLPSDRFSAERTGGSVSTLTIQRTQQEDSAVYLCASSPNTGGRETQYFGPGTRLLVL.

This clone was recorded only once. CDR3 sequence: CASSLEYWQVDYGYTF. As DNA, the CDR3 is TGTGCCAGCAGCTTAGAGTACTGGCAGGTCGACTATGGCTACACCTTC. The rearrangement uses TRBV7-9 and TRBJ1-2; D is undetermined. The CDR3 consists of 16 residues. Germline V gene data show CDR1 as SEHNR and CDR2 as FQNEAQ (reference sequence). Trimming removed 1 base at V and 3 bases at J, with 15 bases between.

The chain recombines TRBV27 with TRBJ2-2; 7 bases are shared with TRBD1. Per germline, CDR1 MNHEY and CDR2 SMNVEV (reference sequence). Trimming took 1 base from V and 0 from J; bases not matched to a gene: 14. There are 20 residues in the CDR3. The CDR3 bases are TGTGCCAGCAGTTTATTGTCCGTCCGGACAGGAACTACGAACACCGGGGAGCTGTTTTTT. Amino acid sequence: CASSLLSVRTGTTNTGELFF.

CDR3 sequence (DNA): TGTGCCAGCAGCGTTGTAGCAGATAGCTCCTACAATGAGCAGTTCTTC. It yields the protein CASSVVADSSYNEQFF. The chain carries TRBV9 and TRBJ2-1; D call uncertain. V was pared by 2 bases and J by 0 bases, with 12 bases between. The CDR3 runs 16 residues. Germline V gene lookup returns CDR1 SGDLS and CDR2 YYNGEE.

The chain links TRBV6-1 to TRBJ2-3; D might be TRBD1 (5 bases). The CDR3 contains 19 residues. CDR1 is MNHNS and CDR2 is SASEGT in the germline V gene. Trimming stripped 4 bases from V and 2 bases from J, with 25 bases between. For the CDR3, the DNA is TGTGCCAGCAGTGGCCCCCCGACAGCTTTCTCCGACCCCACAGATACGCAGTATTTT. Translation: CASSGPPTAFSDPTDTQYF.

The gene calls are TRBV5-1 and TRBJ2-1; TRBD1 is a possible D gene (6 bases). There are 14 residues in the CDR3. The V end was cut by 2 bases, the J end by 4 bases, with 10 bases between. Germline CDR1 reads SGHRS; CDR2 reads YFSETQ. The CDR3: CASSFGQRYNEQFF. The CDR3 nucleotides are TGCGCCAGCAGCTTTGGACAGCGATACAATGAGCAGTTCTTC.

Only a few counts were recorded for this clone. The rearrangement joins TRBV19 to TRBJ1-5; no definite D call. The V end lost 4 bases, the J end lost 2 bases, and 12 bases lay between the germline ends. The CDR3 is 15 amino acids. CDR1 and CDR2 from the germline V gene are LNHDA and SQIVND (reference sequence). CDR3 loop: CASSTEGRGNQPQHF. The CDR3 DNA follows: TGTGCCAGTAGTACGGAGGGAAGAGGCAATCAGCCCCAGCATTTT.

This rearrangement joins TRBV2 to TRBJ2-2; D unclear. CDR1 is SNHLY and CDR2 is FYNNEI in the germline V gene. This CDR3 has 15 residues. Trimming stripped 4 bases from V and 0 bases from J, with 9 bases between. The CDR3 bases are TGTGCCAGCAGTGTGAACGGTCCGAACACCGGGGAGCTGTTTTTT. Its translation: CASSVNGPNTGELFF.

This sequence joins TRBV6-1 and TRBJ1-6; TRBD1 aligns across 10 bases. Germline CDR1 reads MNHNS; CDR2 reads SASEGT. This CDR3 has 14 amino acids. Trimming at V came to 6 bases and at J to 7 bases, leaving 3 bases not matched to a gene. This chain's CDR3 is CASSDRGRNSPLHF. The DNA for the CDR3 is TGTGCCAGCAGCGACAGGGGGCGAAATTCACCCCTCCACTTT.

This clone appeared a few times. V gene TRBV7-9 combines with J gene TRBJ2-4; TRBD1 might be the D (5 bases). The V and J ends lost 4 bases and 5 bases respectively, with 12 bases between them. The CDR3 runs 14 residues. Germline CDR1 and CDR2: SEHNR and FQNEAQ (reference sequence). The CDR3 protein is CASSSPETENIQYF. In DNA form, the CDR3 reads TGTGCCAGCAGCTCTCCAGAGACAGAAAACATTCAGTACTTC.

The chain couples TRBV5-1 to TRBJ2-3, with 8 bases that match TRBD1. CDR1 SGHRS and CDR2 YFSETQ come from the germline V gene. This CDR3 comprises 15 residues. After removal of 5 bases from V and 4 bases from J, the junction contained 9 bases not matched to a gene. CDR3 in amino acids: CASRGGTGRADTQYF. The CDR3 DNA reads TGCGCCAGCAGAGGAGGGACAGGTCGTGCAGATACGCAGTATTTT.

The V gene is TRBV5-1, the J gene TRBJ2-1, with 10 bases aligning to TRBD2. Trimming took 2 bases from V and 5 from J; bases not matched to a gene: 4. The CDR3 covers 15 residues. CDR1 and CDR2 (germline): SGHRS, YFSETQ. In nucleotides, the CDR3 is TGCGCCAGCAGCTTAGGACTAGCGGACCACAATGAGCAGTTCTTC. Its protein product is CASSLGLADHNEQFF.

This clone was counted a single time. J is TRBJ1-2 and V is TRBV5-1; 8 bases align to TRBD1. The ends lost 4 bases at V and 4 bases at J; junction bases unmatched: 9. The CDR3 consists of 15 residues. Germline CDR1 is SGHRS and CDR2 is YFSETQ. As DNA, the CDR3 is TGCGCCAGCAGCCAATCCGGGACAGGTTCCTATGGCTACACCTTC. Translation: CASSQSGTGSYGYTF.

This clone ranks as medium-sized. The chain combines TRBV10-3 with TRBJ1-6; D is unresolved. With 10 bases removed from V and 11 bases from J, the gap between germline ends came to 18 bases. The CDR3 is 13 residues long. The germline CDR1 and CDR2 sequences are ENHRY and SYGVKD. In DNA form, the CDR3 reads TGTGCCACCCAGCGAGGGATGTCGACACCCCTCCACTTT. Protein product: CATQRGMSTPLHF.

This clone appeared a single time. V gene TRBV2 combines with J gene TRBJ2-5, with 16 bases identical to TRBD2. Per germline, CDR1 SNHLY and CDR2 FYNNEI. This CDR3 spans 17 amino acids. V lost 7 bases, J lost 2 bases, and 7 bases stayed unmatched. Written as DNA, the CDR3 is TGTGCCAGCACCGAGGGGGGACTAGCGGGGGGGCAAGAGACCCAGTACTTC. This encodes CASTEGGLAGGQETQYF.

This sequence joins TRBV29-1 and TRBJ2-1; TRBD2 aligns across 7 bases. Per germline, CDR1 SQVTM and CDR2 ANQGSEA. CDR3 size: 14 residues. Trimming cost V 4 bases and J 3 bases; bases outside gene matches: 6. This CDR3 is CSVGGGTHYNEQFF. The CDR3 DNA reads as TGCAGCGTTGGGGGGGGGACTCACTACAATGAGCAGTTCTTC.

The gene calls are TRBV10-2 and TRBJ2-7, with 8 bases lining up with TRBD2. Per germline, CDR1 WSHSY and CDR2 SAAADI. This CDR3 contains 15 residues. Trimming removed 0 bases from V and 2 bases from J; junction bases left unmatched: 3. The CDR3 sequence is CASSESSGTTYEQYV. CDR3 nucleotide sequence: TGCGCCAGCAGTGAGTCTAGCGGGACCACCTACGAGCAGTACGTC.

The chain is built from TRBV6-5 and TRBJ1-2; TRBD1 might be the D (6 bases). Germline CDR1 reads MNHEY; CDR2 reads SVGAGI. V lost 7 bases to trimming and J lost 4 bases, with 13 bases between them. The CDR3 extends over 13 amino acids. The CDR3 DNA follows: TGTGCCAGCATCGCAGGGGCTGGCTATGGCTACACCTTC. Its protein product is CASIAGAGYGYTF.

This chain connects TRBV6-5 to TRBJ2-3, with 11 bases lining up with TRBD2. In germline, CDR1 is MNHEY, CDR2 SVGAGI. J gave up 6 bases and V 4 bases, and 6 bases lay outside the gene matches. The CDR3 sequence is 15 residues long. Here the CDR3 DNA reads TGTGCCAGCAGTTTGACTAGCGGGAATGCGGATACGCAGTATTTT. Amino acid sequence: CASSLTSGNADTQYF.

V usage is TRBV18 and J usage is TRBJ1-2, with D perhaps matching TRBD1 (5 bases). The ends were cut back, 3 bases at V and 4 bases at J, with 9 bases in the middle. CDR3 size: 13 residues. CDR1 is KGHSH, CDR2 LQKENI, per germline. The CDR3 coding sequence is TGTGCCAGCTCACCCGGGGGGGGCTATGGCTACACCTTC. Translated: CASSPGGGYGYTF.